These 26 T cell receptor beta chains originate from one sample sequenced in a study of patients and donors after allogeneic stem cell transplantation. TCRdb re-called the RT-PCR reads with MiXCR, one entry per CDR3 protein. The repertoire includes about 110,000 distinct CDR3 sequences, over 30% of them detected once, and roughly 27% sits in the top ten. Sequences were obtained from blood, either unsorted or a sorted T cell fraction (not recorded which). The receptors come from a human donor who was either an allogeneic HSCT recipient or a stem cell or donor lymphocyte infusion donor (not recorded which). It is not recorded whose cells these are; they may come from a transplant donor.

The chain couples TRBV4-3 to TRBJ2-7; 11 bases align to TRBD1. The CDR3 loop spans 18 amino acids. Germline V gene lookup returns CDR1 LGHNA and CDR2 YSLEER. Unmatched junction bases numbered 15, after V lost 0 bases and J lost 8 bases. CDR3 loop: CASSQDLSYWGQGVQQYF. The CDR3 DNA is TGCGCCAGCAGCCAAGATCTGTCATATTGGGGACAGGGGGTTCAGCAGTACTTC.

The rearrangement links TRBV6-2 or TRBV6-3 to TRBJ2-3; TRBD1 agrees at 7 bases. The J segment lost 9 bases and the V segment lost 6 bases, leaving 9 bases of the junction unmatched. Germline CDR1 MNHEY, CDR2 SVGEGT. There are 13 residues in the CDR3. The CDR3 coding sequence is TGTGCCAGCAGACTTACCGACAGGGCAACGCAGTATTTT. It translates to CASRLTDRATQYF.

This sequence joins TRBV27 and TRBJ2-3; 15 bases map to TRBD2. This CDR3 has 16 residues. With 6 bases clipped from V and 4 bases from J, the junction kept 5 bases outside the gene matches. Germline CDR1 MNHEY, CDR2 SMNVEV (reference sequence). The DNA for the CDR3 is TGTGCCAGCAGGGGACTAGCGGGAGGCCTGGCAGATACGCAGTATTTT. Encoded protein: CASRGLAGGLADTQYF.

The rearrangement joins TRBV11-2 to TRBJ2-7, with D unclear. The CDR3 has 17 residues. Between the trimmed V and J ends, which lost 5 bases and 6 bases, there was a span of 26 bases. Germline values: CDR1 SGHAT, CDR2 FQNNGV. The CDR3 here is CASSAAEVRDWALEQYF. The CDR3 DNA is TGTGCCAGCAGCGCCGCCGAGGTTAGGGATTGGGCCCTCGAGCAGTACTTC.

This clonotype was seen repeatedly, ten times or more. The V gene is TRBV20-1, the J gene TRBJ1-1; possible D gene TRBD1, 5 bases. The CDR3 has 13 residues. Germline loops: CDR1 DFQATT, CDR2 SNEGSKA (reference sequence). With 5 bases removed from V and 3 bases from J, the gap between germline ends came to 13 bases. CDR3 in DNA: TGCAGTGCTGGCAGGGTCGGAGACACTGAAGCTTTCTTT. Translation: CSAGRVGDTEAFF.

In its sample, this clonotype was seen a few times. The J gene is TRBJ2-3, the V gene TRBV9; the match to TRBD2 covers 10 bases. Germline V gene sequence: CDR1 SGDLS, CDR2 YYNGEE. This CDR3 has 16 residues. V shed 4 bases and J 5 bases; nucleotides not matched to a gene: 10. CDR3 nucleotide sequence: TGTGCCAGCAGCTCAATAGGACTAGCGGTTGGAGATACGCAGTATTTT. It codes for CASSSIGLAVGDTQYF.

The V call is TRBV7-9, the J call TRBJ2-1, with 9 nucleotides matching TRBD2. From germline, CDR1 is SEHNR and CDR2 FQNEAQ (reference sequence). The CDR3 consists of 16 residues. V dropped 0 bases and J dropped 4; count of bases not matched to a gene: 4. The CDR3 DNA is TGTGCCAGCAGCTTAGCGAGACTAGCGGCTTACAATGAGCAGTTCTTC. It specifies CASSLARLAAYNEQFF.

The chain links TRBV10-3 to TRBJ1-3; D is undetermined. Between the trimmed V and J ends, which lost 11 bases and 0 bases, there was a span of 11 bases. Per the germline V gene, CDR1 is ENHRY and CDR2 is SYGVKD. There are 13 residues in the CDR3. CDR3 protein: CASEGVSGNTIYF. CDR3 DNA sequence: TGTGCCTCGGAGGGCGTCTCTGGAAACACCATATATTTT.

This clonotype came up a few times. The chain couples TRBV12-3 or TRBV12-4 to TRBJ1-1; D is unresolved. Trimming took 1 base from V and 3 from J, leaving 3 bases between them. This CDR3 is built from 12 residues. As DNA, the CDR3 is TGTGCCAGCAGTTTAGTTGACACTGAAGCTTTCTTT. Amino acids: CASSLVDTEAFF.

With respect to this clonotype: This may arise from a read error, as a much more abundant clone is one base away. The chain has TRBV20-1 and TRBJ1-5, with a tentative D call TRBD1 (6 bases). The germline V gene has CDR1 DFQATT and CDR2 SNEGSKA (reference sequence). V was shortened by 3 bases and J by 4 bases, with 16 bases between the two germline ends. The CDR3 sequence is 15 residues long. The CDR3: CSARKGGEPNQPQHF. CDR3 in DNA: TGCAGTGCTAGGAAGGGGGGAGAGCCTAATCAGCCCCAGCATTTT.

This clonotype was found a few times. The rearrangement uses TRBV6-6 and TRBJ1-5, with D unclear. Trimming pared 1 base from V and 0 bases from J, leaving 4 bases between. CDR1 and CDR2 (germline): MNHNY, SVGAGI (reference sequence). This CDR3 has 14 residues. The CDR3 nucleotides read TGTGCCAGCAGTTACTACACTAGCAATCAGCCCCAGCATTTT. Protein: CASSYYTSNQPQHF.

The genes are TRBV9 and TRBJ1-6, with D uncertain. With 1 base removed from V and 0 bases from J, the gap between germline ends came to 14 bases. This CDR3 is 18 amino acids long. Looked up from germline, CDR1 is SGDLS and CDR2 is YYNGEE. In nucleotides, the CDR3 is TGTGCCAGCAGCGTAAGTCCGGCTCGGAGCTCCTATAATTCACCCCTCCACTTT. Protein product: CASSVSPARSSYNSPLHF.

This clonotype was observed a handful of times. The chain links TRBV20-1 to TRBJ2-1; a weak D match, TRBD2 (6 bases). CDR1 is DFQATT, CDR2 SNEGSKA, per germline (reference sequence). Trimming took off 6 bases at V and 15 bases at J, with 18 bases between the two ends. The CDR3 spans 11 residues. The CDR3 nucleotides read TGCAGTGCGTTAGCGGAGCGACGCCCGTTCTTC. Protein: CSALAERRPFF.

This clonotype has at least ten counts. The chain has TRBV4-2 and TRBJ1-1; possible D gene TRBD1, 5 bases. Trimming stripped 1 base from V and 4 bases from J, with 16 bases between. The germline V gene has CDR1 LGHNA and CDR2 YNFKEQ. This CDR3 is 16 amino acids long. This CDR3 reads CASSQGVGTGGTEAFF. The CDR3 bases are TGTGCCAGCAGCCAAGGAGTCGGCACTGGGGGCACTGAAGCTTTCTTT.

The sample holds a few counts of this clonotype. The chain has TRBV20-1 and TRBJ2-1; D remains unclear. CDR1 and CDR2 from the germline V gene are DFQATT and SNEGSKA (reference sequence). V dropped 6 bases and J dropped 4 bases, with 7 bases sitting between them. The length of the CDR3 is 11 residues. DNA of the CDR3: TGCAGTGCCGACCTGTACAATGAGCAGTTCTTC. Its protein is CSADLYNEQFF.

This clonotype was seen a few times. V usage is TRBV5-6 and J usage is TRBJ1-5; D is uncertain. CDR3 size: 12 residues. Deletions cut 4 bases from V and 4 bases from J, with 6 bases between. CDR1 SGHDT and CDR2 YYEEEE come from the germline V gene. The CDR3 DNA is TGTGCCAGCAGCAGCTATAATCAGCCCCAGCATTTT. Amino acids: CASSSYNQPQHF.

This clonotype has a handful of counts. This chain uses TRBV7-2 with TRBJ1-1, with a tentative D call TRBD1 (6 bases). V lost 5 bases and J 8 bases, leaving 15 bases between the germline ends. The V gene's germline CDR1 is SGHTA and CDR2 FQGNSA. The CDR3 covers 13 residues. In DNA form, the CDR3 reads TGTGCCAGCAGCGCGGATCGGGGGGCAGAAGCTTTCTTT. The encoded protein is CASSADRGAEAFF. Full variable domain (missing parts from reference TRBV7-2 and TRBJ1-1): GAGVSQSPSNKVTEKGKDVELRCDPISGHTALYWYRQSLGQGLEFLIYFQGNSAPDKSGLPSDRFSAERTGGSVSTLTIQRTQQEDSAVYLCASSADRGAEAFFGQGTRLTVV.

The V and J genes are TRBV4-3 and TRBJ2-7, with 7 bases matching TRBD2. Germline lookup yields CDR1 LGHNA and CDR2 YSLEER. The CDR3 has 15 amino acids. Trimming removed 1 base from V and 3 bases from J; junction bases left unmatched: 6. CDR3 loop: CASSQVTGGFYEQYF. The CDR3 bases are TGCGCCAGCAGCCAAGTTACGGGGGGTTTCTACGAGCAGTACTTC.

In this sample, this clonotype turned up a few times. The chain links TRBV19 to TRBJ1-5; D remains unclear. V was shortened by 0 bases and J by 6 bases, with 12 bases between the two germline ends. There are 15 residues in the CDR3. Germline V gene data show CDR1 as LNHDA and CDR2 as SQIVND (reference sequence). DNA of the CDR3: TGTGCCAGTAGTATAGATCAGCAGGTACCTCAGCCCCAGCATTTT. It encodes CASSIDQQVPQPQHF. Looking up the rest from reference TRBV19 and TRBJ1-5 gives the full variable domain: DGGITQSPKYLFRKEGQNVTLSCEQNLNHDAMYWYRQDPGQGLRLIYYSQIVNDFQKGDIAEGYSVSREKKESFPLTVTSAQKNPTAFYLCASSIDQQVPQPQHFGDGTRLSIL.

The chain combines TRBV5-1 with TRBJ2-2; D is undetermined. The CDR3 totals 14 residues. Trimming shortened V by 4 bases and J by 1 base, and 8 bases separated the two germline ends. The germline V gene has CDR1 SGHRS and CDR2 YFSETQ. The CDR3 nucleotides are TGCGCCAGCAGCCCCGCTTGGAACACCGGGGAGCTGTTTTTT. Its translation is CASSPAWNTGELFF.

This clonotype was observed a handful of times. The gene calls are TRBV3-1 and TRBJ2-1; D is unresolved. Per germline, CDR1 LGHDT and CDR2 YNNKEL (reference sequence). The CDR3 length is 14 residues. V was trimmed by 8 bases and J by 3 bases, leaving 14 bases between them. CDR3 sequence: CASSKGLFYNEQFF. The DNA for the CDR3 is TGTGCCAGCTCTAAAGGGCTCTTCTACAATGAGCAGTTCTTC.

The rearrangement joins TRBV18 to TRBJ1-2, with D uncertain. This CDR3 contains 14 residues. Germline CDR1 reads KGHSH; CDR2 reads LQKENI. Trimming took 5 bases from V and 3 from J, leaving 13 bases between them. The CDR3 DNA follows: TGTGCCAGCTCATCTAGACGGATTCACTATGGCTACACCTTC. It translates to CASSSRRIHYGYTF. Using reference TRBV18 and TRBJ1-2 for the parts outside the CDR3, the full variable domain is NAGVMQNPRHLVRRRGQEARLRCSPMKGHSHVYWYRQLPEEGLKFMVYLQKENIIDESGMPKERFSAEFPKEGPSILRIQQVVRGDSAAYFCASSSRRIHYGYTFGSGTRLTVV.

The V call is TRBV7-2, the J call TRBJ1-2; 10 positions agree with TRBD1. Germline CDR1 and CDR2: SGHTA and FQGNSA. After removal of 5 bases from V and 1 base from J, the junction contained 7 bases not matched to a gene. This CDR3 contains 16 residues. The CDR3 coding sequence is TGTGCCAGCAGCGCCGCCGGGACAGGGGTTAACTATGGCTACACCTTC. Translated: CASSAAGTGVNYGYTF.

The V call is TRBV15, the J call TRBJ1-1; D is unclear. CDR1 and CDR2 (germline): LNHNV, YYDKDF (reference sequence). V was pared by 0 bases and J by 1 base, with 15 bases between. This CDR3 comprises 17 residues. In nucleotides, the CDR3 is TGTGCCACCAGCAGAGATAAGGTGCAGGTTCGGAACACTGAAGCTTTCTTT. This translates into CATSRDKVQVRNTEAFF. Based on the CDR3 plus reference TRBV15 and TRBJ1-1, the full variable domain is DAMVIQNPRYQVTQFGKPVTLSCSQTLNHNVMYWYQQKSSQAPKLLFHYYDKDFNNEADTPDNFQSRRPNTSFCFLDIRSPGLGDTAMYLCATSRDKVQVRNTEAFFGQGTRLTVV.

The genes are TRBV20-1 and TRBJ2-1; weak D call: TRBD1 (5 bases). The V and J ends lost 5 bases and 0 bases respectively, with 11 bases between them. The germline V gene has CDR1 DFQATT and CDR2 SNEGSKA (reference sequence). The CDR3 has 14 amino acids. CDR3 sequence reads: CSAGAYNSYNEQFF. Here the CDR3 DNA reads TGCAGTGCTGGGGCCTACAACTCCTACAATGAGCAGTTCTTC.

The chain uses TRBV6-1 and TRBJ1-5; D is uncertain. This CDR3 is built from 13 residues. V lost 3 bases, J lost 9 bases, and 12 bases lay in between. Germline CDR1 is MNHNS and CDR2 is SASEGT. The CDR3 DNA reads as TGTGCCAGCAGTGATCCTCGACTGTCGCCCCAGCATTTT. This sequence encodes CASSDPRLSPQHF.